These T cell receptor beta chains were read from a single sample in a study of cytomegalovirus exposure and HLA in healthy donors. Clones were sequenced by immunoSEQ multiplex PCR, and TCRdb holds only the in-frame ones, with some missing. This repertoire shows about 110,000 clones, approximately 94% found once; its top ten account for roughly 0.67%. What was sequenced was PBMCs. These receptors were collected from a young woman in good health and CMV-seronegative. Both conserved end residues are part of each CDR3. Each record gives: clone size, V gene, J gene, D gene, CDR3 DNA, CDR3 protein. A D gene is named only where the DNA matches it firmly. Where a row states a size, it is once, few, many or the class of an expanded clone; other rows omit it.

clone size: NA; V gene: TRBV27; J gene: TRBJ1-2; D gene: NA; CDR3 DNA: TGTGCCAGCAGTTTAACTGGGGCACCTACACTGGGCTACACCTTC; CDR3 protein: CASSLTGAPTLGYTF
clone size: NA; V gene: TRBV28; J gene: TRBJ1-2; D gene: NA; CDR3 DNA: TGTGCCAGCAGTCTAGGTACCTATGATGGCTACACCTTC; CDR3 protein: CASSLGTYDGYTF
clone size: NA; V gene: TRBV15; J gene: TRBJ1-1; D gene: NA; CDR3 DNA: TGTGCCACCAGTTCGACACGGCTAACGACTGAAGCTTTCTTT; CDR3 protein: CATSSTRLTTEAFF
clone size: NA; V gene: TRBV27; J gene: TRBJ2-1; D gene: TRBD2; CDR3 DNA: TGTGCCAGCAGTGGCGACCTGCTAGCGAGCGGGAGTTTCGGGCAGTTCTTC; CDR3 protein: CASSGDLLASGSFGQFF
clone size: once; V gene: TRBV9; J gene: TRBJ2-7; D gene: NA; CDR3 DNA: TGTGCCAGCAGCGTAGGGTCAGAACGATCCTACGAGCAGTACTTC; CDR3 protein: CASSVGSERSYEQYF
clone size: NA; V gene: TRBV6-4; J gene: TRBJ2-3; D gene: NA; CDR3 DNA: TGTGCCAGCAGTGTTCAAAGCGGGAGCACAGATACGCAGTATTTT; CDR3 protein: CASSVQSGSTDTQYF
clone size: NA; V gene: TRBV27; J gene: TRBJ2-1; D gene: NA; CDR3 DNA: TGTGCCAGCAGCTCCAGGGGTCTAAGCTCCTACAATGAGCAGTTCTTC; CDR3 protein: CASSSRGLSSYNEQFF
clone size: NA; V gene: TRBV28; J gene: TRBJ2-5; D gene: TRBD2; CDR3 DNA: TGTGCCAGCAGTAGCGGGGCCGTGGGGCACGAGACCCAGTACTTC; CDR3 protein: CASSSGAVGHETQYF
clone size: NA; V gene: TRBV7-2; J gene: TRBJ1-5; D gene: TRBD1; CDR3 DNA: TGTGCCAGCAGCCTCTGGCAGGGGGGCAATCAGCCCCAGCATTTT; CDR3 protein: CASSLWQGGNQPQHF
clone size: NA; V gene: TRBV27; J gene: TRBJ1-6; D gene: NA; CDR3 DNA: TGTGCCAGCAGTGAAGGACTGCTGTTCTCCTATAATTCACCCCTCCACTTT; CDR3 protein: CASSEGLLFSYNSPLHF
clone size: NA; V gene: TRBV7-6; J gene: TRBJ2-5; D gene: NA; CDR3 DNA: TGTGCCAGCAGCTTAGCAGGGGTCGTAGAGACCCAGTACTTC; CDR3 protein: CASSLAGVVETQYF
clone size: NA; V gene: TRBV4-1; J gene: TRBJ2-3; D gene: NA; CDR3 DNA: TGCGCCAGCAGCCAAGATGGGGGCCCTACTGGGGATACGCAGTATTTT; CDR3 protein: CASSQDGGPTGDTQYF
clone size: few; V gene: TRBV2; J gene: TRBJ1-1; D gene: NA; CDR3 DNA: TGTGCCAGCAAGGGGCAGAGACACTCCTCCACTGAAGCTTTCTTT; CDR3 protein: CASKGQRHSSTEAFF
clone size: NA; V gene: TRBV6-5; J gene: TRBJ2-5; D gene: TRBD2; CDR3 DNA: TGTGCCAGCAGTTACGCGGGGGGGGAGGAGACCCAGTACTTC; CDR3 protein: CASSYAGGEETQYF
clone size: NA; V gene: TRBV29-1; J gene: TRBJ2-2; D gene: NA; CDR3 DNA: TGCAGCGTTGGGGCTAGCCGGGCCACCGGGGAGCTGTTTTTT; CDR3 protein: CSVGASRATGELFF
clone size: once; V gene: TRBV19; J gene: TRBJ1-1; D gene: NA; CDR3 DNA: TGTGCCAGTACCACGGACAGACCCAACACTGAAGCTTTCTTT; CDR3 protein: CASTTDRPNTEAFF
clone size: NA; V gene: TRBV7-8; J gene: TRBJ1-2; D gene: TRBD1; CDR3 DNA: TGTGCCAGCAGCTTAGCCAAACAGGGGGCAGGTGGCTACACCTTC; CDR3 protein: CASSLAKQGAGGYTF
clone size: NA; V gene: TRBV5-6; J gene: TRBJ1-5; D gene: NA; CDR3 DNA: TGTGCCAGCAGCTCCAGGGGATATAGCAATCAGCCCCAGCATTTT; CDR3 protein: CASSSRGYSNQPQHF
clone size: NA; V gene: TRBV21-1; J gene: TRBJ2-2; D gene: NA; CDR3 DNA: TGTGCCAGCAGCAAAGTGAGGGGCCTAGCGGGGGGGCGAGATACCGGGGAGCTGTTTTTT; CDR3 protein: CASSKVRGLAGGRDTGELFF
clone size: NA; V gene: TRBV9; J gene: TRBJ1-2; D gene: TRBD1; CDR3 DNA: TGTGCCAGCAGGCAACAGGGGGCGACGGGCTACACCTTC; CDR3 protein: CASRQQGATGYTF
clone size: NA; V gene: TRBV9; J gene: TRBJ2-3; D gene: NA; CDR3 DNA: TGTGCCAGCAGCGTAGAGACTAGAAACACAGATACGCAGTATTTT; CDR3 protein: CASSVETRNTDTQYF
clone size: NA; V gene: TRBV28; J gene: TRBJ1-5; D gene: NA; CDR3 DNA: TGTGCCAGCAGTTCCCCCCAGGGAAACCAGCCCCAGCATTTT; CDR3 protein: CASSSPQGNQPQHF
clone size: NA; V gene: TRBV19; J gene: TRBJ2-3; D gene: TRBD1; CDR3 DNA: TGTGCCAGTAGTATAGATGGACAGGGGAGCACAGATACGCAGTATTTT; CDR3 protein: CASSIDGQGSTDTQYF
clone size: NA; V gene: TRBV12-5; J gene: TRBJ2-1; D gene: NA; CDR3 DNA: TGTGCTAGTAAGGGTGAACAGGCTGGGGATGAGCAGTTCTTC; CDR3 protein: CASKGEQAGDEQFF
clone size: NA; V gene: TRBV14; J gene: TRBJ1-5; D gene: TRBD1; CDR3 DNA: TGTGCCAGCAGCCAGACGGGAGAGACAGGGGAAAATCAGCCCCAGCATTTT; CDR3 protein: CASSQTGETGENQPQHF
clone size: NA; V gene: TRBV21-1; J gene: TRBJ1-2; D gene: NA; CDR3 DNA: TGTGCCAGCAGCCGGATGAGAGGAATCAACTATGGCTACACCTTC; CDR3 protein: CASSRMRGINYGYTF
clone size: NA; V gene: TRBV27; J gene: TRBJ1-4; D gene: NA; CDR3 DNA: TGTGCCAGCAGCCATCGGGGGATAGGGGAAAAACTGTTTTTT; CDR3 protein: CASSHRGIGEKLFF
clone size: NA; V gene: TRBV30; J gene: TRBJ1-1; D gene: NA; CDR3 DNA: TGTGCCTGGAGTGTACGGGCGGGAACTGAAGCTTTCTTT; CDR3 protein: CAWSVRAGTEAFF
clone size: NA; V gene: TRBV7-9; J gene: TRBJ2-3; D gene: TRBD2; CDR3 DNA: TGTGCCAGCAGCTTACCGGGGACTAGCGGGGGAGTTTCAGCAGATACGCAGTATTTT; CDR3 protein: CASSLPGTSGGVSADTQYF
clone size: NA; V gene: TRBV7-6; J gene: TRBJ2-1; D gene: TRBD2; CDR3 DNA: TGTGCCAGCAGCCCTCCCCCGGCGGGGGGCGGTGAGCAGTTCTTC; CDR3 protein: CASSPPPAGGGEQFF
clone size: NA; V gene: TRBV7-6; J gene: TRBJ2-7; D gene: NA; CDR3 DNA: TGTGCCAGCAGCTTAGGGGGGGGGCAGGGTAGCTCCTACGAGCAGTACTTC; CDR3 protein: CASSLGGGQGSSYEQYF
clone size: NA; V gene: TRBV28; J gene: TRBJ2-3; D gene: TRBD2; CDR3 DNA: TGTGCCACCCGGAGGGTAGCGGGGAGACCCACAGATACGCAGTATTTT; CDR3 protein: CATRRVAGRPTDTQYF
clone size: NA; V gene: TRBV30; J gene: TRBJ1-6; D gene: NA; CDR3 DNA: TGTGCCTGGAGTGCTCAGGGGCTGGGCCTCCACTTT; CDR3 protein: CAWSAQGLGLHF
clone size: NA; V gene: TRBV4-1; J gene: TRBJ2-1; D gene: TRBD2; CDR3 DNA: TGCGCCAGCAGCCAAGAAGGGCGGACTAGCCTGAGCTCCTACAATGAGCAGTTCTTC; CDR3 protein: CASSQEGRTSLSSYNEQFF
clone size: NA; V gene: TRBV5-6; J gene: TRBJ1-2; D gene: NA; CDR3 DNA: TGTGCCAGCAGCTTGGGTGCAGGGATAAATGGCTACACCTTC; CDR3 protein: CASSLGAGINGYTF
clone size: NA; V gene: TRBV5-1; J gene: TRBJ2-7; D gene: NA; CDR3 DNA: TGCGCCAGCAGCTTGGGCGGAGACCCCTACGAGCAGTACTTC; CDR3 protein: CASSLGGDPYEQYF
clone size: NA; V gene: TRBV29-1; J gene: TRBJ2-5; D gene: TRBD2; CDR3 DNA: TGCAGCGTTGACCCGATAGCGGGGGGCCAAGAGACCCAGTACTTC; CDR3 protein: CSVDPIAGGQETQYF
clone size: NA; V gene: TRBV5-1; J gene: TRBJ2-7; D gene: TRBD2; CDR3 DNA: TGCGCCAGCAGCTTGAACGGGGGGAGCTCCTACGAGCAGTACTTC; CDR3 protein: CASSLNGGSSYEQYF
clone size: NA; V gene: TRBV5-4; J gene: TRBJ2-1; D gene: NA; CDR3 DNA: TGTGCCAGCAGACTAAACCCTGACAATGAGCAGTTCTTC; CDR3 protein: CASRLNPDNEQFF
clone size: NA; V gene: TRBV28; J gene: TRBJ1-1; D gene: NA; CDR3 DNA: TGTGCCAGCAGTGTAGGGGACACTGAAGCTTTCTTT; CDR3 protein: CASSVGDTEAFF
clone size: NA; V gene: TRBV6-6; J gene: TRBJ2-1; D gene: NA; CDR3 DNA: TGTGCCAGCAGTCCCGGGGTGAGCTCCTACAATGAGCAGTTCTTC; CDR3 protein: CASSPGVSSYNEQFF
clone size: NA; V gene: TRBV19; J gene: TRBJ1-4; D gene: NA; CDR3 DNA: TGTGCCAGTAGAGACGGGGGACGGGAAAAACTGTTTTTT; CDR3 protein: CASRDGGREKLFF